This TCR beta chain appears in the sequencing data of a study of T cells in Graves' hyperthyroidism and ophthalmopathy (dated by TCRdb to about 2019). For the wider study: Peripheral blood samples were taken at initial diagnosis, before any treatment was given. A discovery cohort of about a hundred patients, roughly 43 with Graves' ophthalmopathy and approximately 57 with stable Graves' hyperthyroidism, was used to find distinguishing TCR V-J signatures. An independent validation cohort of 18 to 20 hyperthyroidism patients and about 15 patients who later progressed to ophthalmopathy tested prospective prediction of ophthalmopathy. The 100 or so discovery patients were divided at random into training and test sets in a 7:3 ratio. The study also compared thyroid tissue and blood T-cell repertoires from roughly 6 Graves' hyperthyroidism patients. After blood sampling, hyperthyroidism patients were treated with methimazole at a starting dose of 30 mg daily, and ophthalmopathy patients were treated with high-dose intravenous methylprednisolone. The paper describes TCR Vbeta CDR3 sequencing of around 130 peripheral blood samples, made up of about 40 ophthalmopathy patients, around 78 hyperthyroidism patients and roughly 17 progressor patients. What the study reported, not specific to this receptor: In validation, the model predicted progression to ophthalmopathy with 60% to 71% sensitivity and about 73% specificity, a median of roughly seven months before onset. Sample size was not statistically predetermined, and blinding of investigators to group allocation was not performed. Most expanded thyroid clonotypes (frequency above 0.001) were also detected in blood, suggesting blood repertoires may reflect thyroid immune responses. A model built on a 13 V-J signature distinguished ophthalmopathy from stable hyperthyroidism, reaching roughly 88% sensitivity and about 81% specificity in cross-validation and 80%/75% in testing.

The TCR beta CDR3 regions were amplified from RNA transcripts. A first-round RT-PCR of the TCR CDR3 used the HTBI primer set with the Qiagen OneStep RT-PCR kit. A second multiplex PCR round built the libraries, followed by size selection and purification. Libraries were sequenced paired-end with 100 bp reads on an Illumina HiSeq2000. The study's processing was this. SOAPnuke was used to process the raw data, with reads discarded if the reads contained adapters or uncalled bases, had a mean Phred below 15, or lacked an exact constant-primer or identifier match. High-quality paired reads were merged with COPE v1.2.5, and unique nucleotide sequences were defined as clonotypes. MiTCR v1.1 was used to align clonotypes to the IMGT TRBV, TRBD and TRBJ reference segments. The analysis included only V-J combinations with a frequency above 0.0001, which together covered 99% to 99.2% of the repertoires. The TCS score was defined as the ratio of F50 (clonal expansion) to E x V (chaos), calculated using BLOSUM62-based TCRdist between CDR3 peptides within each V-J. Welch's t-statistics and random forest reduced roughly 530 V-J features to 13, which were used in a naive Bayes classifier (R e1071). Through fastp at Q25 and MiXCR, TCRdb rebuilt clones from the public reads, retaining in-frame beta chains. For every CDR3 protein sequence, its rows merge into one entry that carries the most common genes and DNA. None of the V and J calls come from the authors' own analysis; TCRdb made them. Here the sample has about 210,000 distinct CDR3 sequences; 17% occur a single time. Under 65% of the sample lies in the top ten.

Stable Graves' hyperthyroidism was defined as no progression to ophthalmopathy during 18 months of follow-up. Hyperthyroidism patients were newly diagnosed, had a disease duration of under 2 months, and were aged 18 to 65 years. Any patient with an uncontrolled infection, another autoimmune disease, pregnancy or lactation was excluded. Clinical symptoms, serum thyroxine and TRAb, thyroid ultrasound, and orbital computed tomography formed the basis for the diagnoses. PBMCs were separated from roughly 9.3 ml of fresh peripheral blood using Ficoll-Paque density gradient centrifugation. Total RNA was extracted with Trizol reagent, and quality was checked on an Agilent 2100 Bioanalyzer. V has 6 bases trimmed and J has 5 bases trimmed; junction bases matching no gene number 5. Sequences MDHEN (CDR1) and SYDVKM (CDR2) are obtained from the germline V gene. The CDR3 contains 13 residues, cysteine and phenylalanine counted. The read is trimmed to its CDR3 DNA, 39 bases read in frame from base 1.

This clonotype was found many times. The antigen it binds to is not known. Base qualities were left out, and no much larger clone turns up one base away. The receptor was derived from a man aged 50 or older with Graves' hyperthyroidism. Sequencing was carried out using blood. The chain couples TRBV28 to TRBJ2-5; 8 bases in the middle match TRBD2. The base sequence is TGTGCCAGCAGACGGGGGGGTAAGGAGACCCAGTACTTC. Translated, it gives CASRRGGKETQYF.